The entry that follows covers one T cell receptor (beta chain) sequence. This sample was included in a study of T cell changes during pregnancy in multiple sclerosis. V was pared by 0 bases and J by 4 bases, with 6 bases of the junction left unmatched. The CDR3 is 16 residues long. Germline V lookup: CDR1 KGHSH, CDR2 LQKENI. Sequencing used immunoSEQ multiplex PCR; TCRdb keeps in-frame clones, though not all of them. Here the sample spans approximately 63,000 clones, almost 95% being singletons. This receptor was identified in a female donor in good health, enrolled as a control in a pregnancy study. The J gene is TRBJ1-1, the V gene TRBV18, with 9 bases matching TRBD1. The sample was peripheral blood, taken in the third trimester of pregnancy. The CDR3 nucleotides read TGTGCCAGCTCACCACCAGAGACAGGGGGGAGCACTGAAGCTTTCTTT. Its protein is CASSPPETGGSTEAFF. Together with reference TRBV18 and TRBJ1-1, the CDR3 gives the full variable domain: NAGVMQNPRHLVRRRGQEARLRCSPMKGHSHVYWYRQLPEEGLKFMVYLQKENIIDESGMPKERFSAEFPKEGPSILRIQQVVRGDSAAYFCASSPPETGGSTEAFFGQGTRLTVV.